A single sample is the source of the 20 T cell receptor beta chains below, sequenced in a study of T cell responses to AZD1222 COVID-19 vaccine. This table comes from immunoSEQ multiplex PCR, and its TCRdb copy is limited to in-frame clones, with some not included. The sample holds 100,000 or so clones, 86% seen once. Material: peripheral blood, obtained on day 0 of AZD1222 vaccination. All receptors derive from an adult in good health.

The rearrangement uses TRBV28 and TRBJ1-3; D unresolved. The germline V gene has CDR1 MDHEN and CDR2 SYDVKM. The CDR3 extends over 12 amino acids. With 8 bases removed from V and 3 bases from J, the gap between germline ends came to 8 bases. CDR3 sequence (DNA): TGTGCCAGCGAGGCCAGTGGAAACACCATATATTTT. Translation: CASEASGNTIYF.

The rearrangement links TRBV3-1 (or the pseudogene TRBV3-2) to TRBJ2-3; 8 positions match TRBD2. J gave up 6 bases and V 4 bases, and 15 bases lay outside the gene matches. CDR3 length: 17 amino acids. Germline CDR1 reads LGHDT; CDR2 reads YNNKEL (reference sequence). CDR3 protein: CASSPPTSGGPEDTQYF. CDR3 DNA: TGTGCCAGCAGCCCCCCCACTTCGGGAGGGCCCGAGGATACGCAGTATTTT.

The gene calls are TRBV5-6 and TRBJ2-1, with D perhaps TRBD2 (6 bases). The ends were cut back, 5 bases at V and 6 bases at J, with 15 bases in the middle. The CDR3 is made up of 14 amino acids. Germline CDR1 is SGHDT and CDR2 is YYEEEE. This CDR3 reads CASSGRGLFNEQFF. The CDR3 DNA follows: TGTGCCAGCAGTGGGCGGGGACTCTTCAATGAGCAGTTCTTC.

CDR3 amino acids: CASSILGRPGETQYF. The CDR3 coding sequence is TGTGCCAGCAGCATCCTCGGGAGGCCGGGGGAGACCCAGTACTTC. The rearrangement uses TRBV7-2 and TRBJ2-5, with TRBD2 matching over 7 bases. The V segment lost 5 bases and the J segment 5 bases; nucleotides outside the gene matches: 11. The CDR3 length is 15 residues. Germline V lookup: CDR1 SGHTA, CDR2 FQGNSA.

Here the CDR3 reads CASSQAGTGGYEQYF. The CDR3 DNA reads TGCGCCAGCAGCCAAGCCGGGACAGGGGGCTACGAGCAGTACTTC. The chain has TRBV4-1 and TRBJ2-7; 11 nucleotides align to TRBD1. V shed 1 base, J shed 3 bases, and the junction held 2 bases outside the gene matches. The germline V gene encodes CDR1 MGHRA and CDR2 YSYEKL. The CDR3 runs 15 residues.

The J gene is TRBJ1-5, the V gene TRBV5-1; D is uncertain. Germline loops: CDR1 SGHRS, CDR2 YFSETQ. The ends were cut back, 2 bases at V and 4 bases at J, with 10 bases in the middle. The CDR3 is made up of 14 amino acids. Here the CDR3 reads CASSLSVGNQPQHF. The CDR3 DNA reads TGCGCCAGCAGCTTATCAGTGGGTAATCAGCCCCAGCATTTT. The whole variable domain, remainder taken from reference TRBV5-1 and TRBJ1-5, is KAGVTQTPRYLIKTRGQQVTLSCSPISGHRSVSWYQQTPGQGLQFLFEYFSETQRNKGNFPGRFSGRQFSNSRSEMNVSTLELGDSALYLCASSLSVGNQPQHFGDGTRLSIL.

This chain connects TRBV6-5 to TRBJ1-5; D unclear. Germline V gene lookup returns CDR1 MNHEY and CDR2 SVGAGI. CDR3 length: 15 residues. Trimming cost V 0 bases and J 0 bases, with 6 bases left between them. In DNA, the CDR3 is TGTGCCAGCAGTTACTCATTGAATAGCAATCAGCCCCAGCATTTT. This gives the protein CASSYSLNSNQPQHF.

The chain combines TRBV30 with TRBJ2-7; D may be TRBD1 or TRBD2 (5 bases each). This CDR3 has 16 amino acids. Trimming stripped 1 base from V and 6 bases from J, with 22 bases between. Germline V gives CDR1 GTSNPN, CDR2 SVGIG (reference sequence). The CDR3 DNA sequence: TGTGCCTGGAGTGACCCCTCCAGGGTGAGGGGAAGCGAGCAGTACTTC. This codes for CAWSDPSRVRGSEQYF.

The chain links TRBV2 to TRBJ2-1; 7 bases fit TRBD2. The germline CDR1 and CDR2 sequences are SNHLY and FYNNEI. The CDR3 contains 16 residues. V lost 1 base and J lost 6; bases outside the gene matches: 9. This CDR3 reads CASSEGGREFGNEQFF. The DNA of the CDR3 is TGTGCCAGCAGTGAAGGCGGGCGGGAGTTTGGCAATGAGCAGTTCTTC.

This clone was recorded at least ten times. The rearrangement links TRBV24-1 to TRBJ1-5; possible D gene TRBD1, 5 bases. Trimming shortened V by 6 bases and J by 8 bases, and 16 bases separated the two germline ends. The CDR3 runs to 14 residues. The V gene's germline CDR1 is KGHDR and CDR2 SFDVKD. CDR3 loop: CATSPRGQVEPQHF. CDR3 DNA: TGTGCCACCAGTCCACGGGGCCAGGTGGAGCCCCAGCATTTT.

This sequence joins TRBV7-2 and TRBJ1-5; possibly TRBD1 for D (5 bases). The germline CDR1 and CDR2 sequences are SGHTA and FQGNSA. With 1 base removed from V and 0 bases from J, the gap between germline ends came to 10 bases. There are 16 residues in the CDR3. For the CDR3, the DNA is TGTGCCAGCAGCTTAGTGGGGACGGATAGCAATCAGCCCCAGCATTTT. As protein: CASSLVGTDSNQPQHF.

The chain combines TRBV7-3 with TRBJ1-1; the D gene is possibly TRBD1 (6 bases). Germline CDR1 SGHTA, CDR2 FQGTGA. This CDR3 is 13 amino acids long. The germline V and J ends were trimmed by 1 base and 4 bases, with 7 bases remaining between them. For the CDR3, the DNA is TGTGCCAGCAGCTTAAAGGGGGGCACTGAAGCTTTCTTT. It codes for CASSLKGGTEAFF.

The chain joins TRBV15 to TRBJ2-7; 7 bases fit TRBD1. J was trimmed by 4 bases and V by 8 bases; bases with no gene match: 8. CDR1 and CDR2 from the germline V gene are LNHNV and YYDKDF (reference sequence). This CDR3 is 13 amino acids long. CDR3 DNA: TGTGCCACCGCGACAGGGATGGCATACGAGCAGTACTTC. Its protein product is CATATGMAYEQYF.

The count of this clone is one. The J gene is TRBJ1-2, the V gene TRBV4-2; D possibly corresponds to TRBD1 (5 bases). This CDR3 has 15 amino acids. V was shortened by 0 bases and J by 4 bases, with 12 bases between the two germline ends. Germline V gene lookup returns CDR1 LGHNA and CDR2 YNFKEQ. The DNA of the CDR3 is TGTGCCAGCAGCCAAGATGTCGGGGCAGTCTATGGCTACACCTTC. Its translation: CASSQDVGAVYGYTF.

The chain uses TRBV5-4 and TRBJ1-5; D call uncertain. Looked up from germline, CDR1 is SGHNT and CDR2 is YYREEE (reference sequence). V was pared by 2 bases and J by 0 bases, with 9 bases between. The CDR3 is 15 amino acids. The DNA of the CDR3 is TGTGCCAGCAGCTTAGTGGGATATAGCAATCAGCCCCAGCATTTT. Protein sequence: CASSLVGYSNQPQHF.

The chain carries TRBV28 and TRBJ1-4, with 8 nucleotides matching TRBD1. Germline V gives CDR1 MDHEN, CDR2 SYDVKM. Trimming at V came to 7 bases and at J to 7 bases, leaving 5 bases not matched to a gene. The CDR3 runs to 13 residues. CDR3 sequence reads: CASMTGDGEKLFF. The CDR3 DNA follows: TGTGCCAGCATGACAGGGGACGGTGAAAAACTGTTTTTT.

The chain links TRBV5-4 to TRBJ1-2, with D hard to call. The CDR3 runs 15 residues. The V end lost 2 bases, the J end lost 2 bases, and 13 bases lay between the germline ends. Germline loops: CDR1 SGHNT, CDR2 YYREEE (reference sequence). As DNA, the CDR3 is TGTGCCAGCAGCTTAGGGCATCGGACCAACTATGGCTACACCTTC. Its translation is CASSLGHRTNYGYTF.

This chain joins TRBV6-5 and TRBJ1-3; D may be TRBD1 (6 bases). The germline V and J ends were trimmed by 6 bases and 0 bases, with 12 bases remaining between them. The CDR3 covers 15 residues. Germline V gene data show CDR1 as MNHEY and CDR2 as SVGAGI. The CDR3 DNA is TGTGCCAGCAGCCGGGACATCTCCTCTGGAAACACCATATATTTT. It encodes CASSRDISSGNTIYF.

The rearrangement links TRBV19 to TRBJ2-3, with D unresolved. Trimming removed 7 bases from V and 2 bases from J, with 7 bases in between. The germline V gene encodes CDR1 LNHDA and CDR2 SQIVND (reference sequence). The CDR3 contains 12 residues. The CDR3 is CASMAHTDTQYF. CDR3 DNA: TGTGCCAGTATGGCCCACACAGATACGCAGTATTTT.

The genes are TRBV20-1 and TRBJ1-1; D remains unclear. The V gene's germline CDR1 is DFQATT and CDR2 SNEGSKA (reference sequence). Trimming cost V 3 bases and J 0 bases, with 8 bases left between them. CDR3 length: 13 amino acids. The CDR3 DNA sequence: TGCAGTGCTAGTGGAGTAATGAACACTGAAGCTTTCTTT. It is translated as CSASGVMNTEAFF.